The present entry profiles one TCR beta chain with its context. The source of the sample is a study of human T cells and chemical hapten exposure. TCRdb re-called the RACE reads with MiXCR, one entry per CDR3 protein. Of approximately 160,000 distinct CDR3 sequences in the sample, roughly a quarter are singletons; the top ten hold 2.1%. Time point given: patch test 3, about 24 weeks after DPC sensitization. Treatment of the sample: therapeutic diphenylcyclopropenone sensitization with weekly scalp DPC. Sequencing was performed on whole blood, taken in connection with sensitization to the hapten diphenylcyclopropenone (DPC). The clonotype comes from a woman aged 18 to 35 with alopecia areata. Some clones in this sample may be carry-over from other donors' samples.

CDR3 in amino acids: CASRPPAGISTEAFF. CDR3 DNA: TGTGCCAGCAGACCCCCCGCGGGGATTTCGACTGAAGCTTTCTTT. The chain uses TRBV6-5 and TRBJ1-1; D gene unclear. The CDR3 sequence is 15 residues long. Germline V gene lookup returns CDR1 MNHEY and CDR2 SVGAGI. With 6 bases removed from V and 5 bases from J, the gap between germline ends came to 19 bases.